Below, 28 T cell receptor beta chains from the same sample are listed, as sequenced in a study of a mutant IDH1 vaccine in newly diagnosed glioma. Libraries were prepared by immunoSEQ multiplex PCR; TCRdb keeps only in-frame clonotypes and omits some of them. This table holds under 150,000 clones, 80% found once. These receptors' targets are unknown. Stated time point: week 11, during vaccination. The content of each vaccine dose was 300 ug of mutant IDH1 20-mer peptide, and topical imiquimod accompanied it. The input for sequencing was PBMCs, taken from a glioma patient whose treatment included an IDH1 peptide vaccine. These receptors all come from a man aged 40-55 years with glioma.

This sequence joins TRBV11-2 and TRBJ1-1; 10 nucleotides align to TRBD1. This CDR3 region has 16 residues. The germline V gene has CDR1 SGHAT and CDR2 FQNNGV. The V gene end was trimmed by 5 bases and the J gene end by 4 bases; junction bases not matched to a gene: 10. The DNA of the CDR3 is TGTGCCAGCAGCCCAATTGGGACAGGGGAGGTCACTGAAGCTTTCTTT. This encodes CASSPIGTGEVTEAFF.

The chain has TRBV13 and TRBJ2-5; TRBD1 matches 10 bases. Germline V gene data show CDR1 as PRHDT and CDR2 as FYEKMQ (reference sequence). The CDR3 is 16 residues long. With 2 bases clipped from V and 2 bases from J, the junction kept 5 bases outside the gene matches. CDR3 in amino acids: CASSLLGQGLQETQYF. The CDR3 DNA follows: TGTGCCAGCAGCTTACTGGGACAGGGGTTACAAGAGACCCAGTACTTC.

Only one count was recorded for this clone. The chain is built from TRBV6-1 and TRBJ2-5; a possible D gene is TRBD1 (8 bases). The CDR3 has 14 residues. Trimming took 8 bases from V and 5 from J, leaving 18 bases between them. Germline CDR1 reads MNHNS; CDR2 reads SASEGT. CDR3 sequence (DNA): TGTGCCAGCCGAACAGGGGGGGCCCGGGAGACCCAGTACTTC. Residues: CASRTGGARETQYF.

This chain joins TRBV4-2 and TRBJ2-7; 11 bases align to TRBD1. Per the germline V gene, CDR1 is LGHNA and CDR2 is YNFKEQ. The CDR3 runs 16 residues. The ends lost 0 bases at V and 7 bases at J; junction bases unmatched: 8. The CDR3 DNA reads TGTGCCAGCAGCCAAGATAGGACAGGGGGCTCGTTGGAGCAGTACTTC. This translates into CASSQDRTGGSLEQYF.

V and J are TRBV7-6 and TRBJ2-2, with TRBD2 matching over 8 bases. With V trimmed by 5 bases and J by 2 bases, 7 bases remained unmatched. CDR3 size: 16 residues. The germline V gene encodes CDR1 SGHVS and CDR2 FNYEAQ. The DNA of the CDR3 is TGTGCCAGCAGCCGGAGGCGGGGGGCCAACACCGGGGAGCTGTTTTTT. Protein: CASSRRRGANTGELFF.

V and J are TRBV20-1 and TRBJ2-5; no clear D. Germline CDR1 reads DFQATT; CDR2 reads SNEGSKA (reference sequence). The V gene lost 6 bases and the J gene lost 7 bases, with 9 bases spanning the gap. The length of the CDR3 is 10 residues. CDR3 in amino acids: CSANIGTQYF. CDR3 sequence (DNA): TGCAGTGCCAATATAGGGACCCAGTACTTC.

This sequence joins TRBV29-1 and TRBJ2-7, with 7 bases fitting TRBD1. This CDR3 is built from 14 residues. CDR1 is SQVTM and CDR2 is ANQGSEA in the germline V gene. Losses at the gene ends were 5 bases for V and 4 bases for J; bases not matched to a gene: 11. The CDR3 loop is CSVSNRGFPYEQYF. The DNA for the CDR3 is TGCAGCGTTTCCAACAGGGGTTTCCCTTACGAGCAGTACTTC.

This clone was observed a few times. The V gene is TRBV10-2, the J gene TRBJ1-1; D remains unclear. The CDR3 spans 14 residues. CDR1 and CDR2 from the germline V gene are WSHSY and SAAADI. V was clipped by 3 bases and J by 2 bases, with 10 bases between them. The CDR3 DNA is TGCGCCAGCAGTGAAGATATCGGAAACACTGAAGCTTTCTTT. It encodes CASSEDIGNTEAFF.

This chain uses TRBV6-5 with TRBJ2-3; 8 bases map to TRBD1. The V gene end was trimmed by 6 bases and the J gene end by 4 bases; junction bases not matched to a gene: 9. The CDR3 spans 15 residues. Germline CDR1 and CDR2: MNHEY and SVGAGI. CDR3: CASSNTGTGPDTQYF. Here the CDR3 DNA reads TGTGCCAGCAGCAATACCGGGACAGGTCCAGATACGCAGTATTTT.

This clone was picked up one time. The J gene is TRBJ2-5, the V gene TRBV7-2, with D perhaps assigned TRBD1 or TRBD2 (6 bases each). The germline V gene has CDR1 SGHTA and CDR2 FQGNSA. CDR3 length: 15 residues. V shed 0 bases and J shed 2 bases, with 10 bases lying between them. The CDR3 sequence is CASSLAGGGQETQYF. CDR3 coding DNA: TGTGCCAGCAGCTTAGCCGGAGGGGGTCAAGAGACCCAGTACTTC. The full variable domain, its missing parts supplied by reference TRBV7-2 and TRBJ2-5, is GAGVSQSPSNKVTEKGKDVELRCDPISGHTALYWYRQSLGQGLEFLIYFQGNSAPDKSGLPSDRFSAERTGGSVSTLTIQRTQQEDSAVYLCASSLAGGGQETQYFGPGTRLLVL.

The chain is built from TRBV2 and TRBJ2-7; D is possibly TRBD1 or TRBD2 (6 bases each). The CDR3 covers 14 residues. Trimming took off 6 bases at V and 3 bases at J, with 15 bases between the two ends. Germline V gene lookup returns CDR1 SNHLY and CDR2 FYNNEI. The CDR3 region is CASSPTGAGYEQYF. CDR3 nucleotides: TGTGCCAGCAGCCCGACGGGGGCGGGCTACGAGCAGTACTTC.

The chain joins TRBV4-1 to TRBJ2-7; D not resolved. Trimming cost V 2 bases and J 2 bases, with 13 bases left between them. Germline loops: CDR1 MGHRA, CDR2 YSYEKL. There are 15 residues in the CDR3. Here the CDR3 reads CASSQRPEATYEQYF. CDR3 bases: TGCGCCAGCAGCCAACGTCCCGAGGCAACCTACGAGCAGTACTTC.

This clone was seen a single time. This chain connects TRBV27 to TRBJ2-3, with D possibly being TRBD1 or TRBD2 (5 bases each). The CDR3 is made up of 15 amino acids. Trimming shortened V by 7 bases and J by 0 bases, and 14 bases separated the two germline ends. Germline loops: CDR1 MNHEY, CDR2 SMNVEV (reference sequence). CDR3 protein: CASTLWGSSTDTQYF. Written as DNA, the CDR3 is TGTGCCAGCACCCTCTGGGGGTCTAGCACAGATACGCAGTATTTT.

The chain links TRBV4-2 to TRBJ2-4, with 8 bases matching TRBD2. Losses at the gene ends were 0 bases for V and 12 bases for J; bases not matched to a gene: 10. There are 15 residues in the CDR3. Germline loops: CDR1 LGHNA, CDR2 YNFKEQ. CDR3 region: CASSQDAGSGITQYF. The DNA for the CDR3 is TGTGCCAGCAGCCAAGACGCCGGTAGCGGGATCACTCAGTACTTC.

This clone was observed once. This chain connects TRBV7-9 to TRBJ2-3; 9 nucleotides line up with TRBD2. Germline CDR1 SEHNR, CDR2 FQNEAQ (reference sequence). The CDR3 extends over 11 amino acids. Trimming cost V 7 bases and J 11 bases; bases outside gene matches: 4. The CDR3 spells CASNTAGGQYF. The CDR3 DNA sequence: TGTGCCAGCAACACAGCGGGGGGGCAGTATTTT.

Details on this clone: Germline is not matched at one junction end, which may reflect a read error. The rearrangement joins TRBV27 to TRBJ2-1; 8 bases match TRBD1. The CDR3 has 13 amino acids. CDR1 is MNHEY and CDR2 is SMNVEV in the germline V gene (reference sequence). CDR3 DNA: TGTGCCAGCAGTCTAGGGGGCCGGGACAGGCAACTCTTC. Protein sequence: CASSLGGRDRQLF.

In its sample, this clone was seen once. This rearrangement joins TRBV28 to TRBJ2-1, with no clear D. Germline V lookup: CDR1 MDHEN, CDR2 SYDVKM. This CDR3 has 17 residues. The V end was cut by 4 bases, the J end by 12 bases, with 28 bases between. The CDR3 protein is CASSSDTGHPSLNLQFF. CDR3 bases: TGTGCCAGCAGTTCCGATACCGGTCACCCCAGTTTAAATCTGCAGTTCTTC.

The chain combines TRBV7-6 with TRBJ2-7; D may be TRBD1 (6 bases). V lost 2 bases and J 7 bases, leaving 15 bases between the germline ends. The CDR3 loop spans 14 amino acids. In germline, CDR1 is SGHVS, CDR2 FNYEAQ. Here the CDR3 DNA reads TGTGCCAGCAGCTTACTATCCATGGACAGAGAGCAGTACTTC. It translates to CASSLLSMDREQYF.

This clone was observed a single time. This chain connects TRBV7-2 to TRBJ2-1; a weak D match, TRBD2 (6 bases). The germline V and J ends were trimmed by 5 bases and 2 bases, with 16 bases remaining between them. The germline gives CDR1 SGHTA, CDR2 FQGNSA. The CDR3 runs to 16 residues. The CDR3 DNA reads TGTGCCAGCAGCCCGCGGCCGGCGGGGACCTACAATGAGCAGTTCTTC. This gives the protein CASSPRPAGTYNEQFF.

The chain recombines TRBV7-2 with TRBJ2-7; D is uncertain. The CDR3 is 13 residues long. Trimming left V 5 bases short and J 4 bases short, with 12 bases between. Per the germline V gene, CDR1 is SGHTA and CDR2 is FQGNSA. This chain's CDR3 is CASSPRGGYEQYF. The CDR3 bases are TGTGCCAGCAGCCCTCGCGGTGGATACGAGCAGTACTTC.

Only a few counts were recorded for this clone. The V gene is TRBV7-6, the J gene TRBJ1-1; TRBD1 aligns across 7 bases. The CDR3 consists of 14 residues. Germline-derived CDR1 and CDR2 are SGHVS and FNYEAQ. V dropped 1 base and J dropped 5; count of bases not matched to a gene: 4. CDR3 DNA: TGTGCCAGCAGCTTAGGAAGGGACAGAACTGAAGCTTTCTTT. It encodes CASSLGRDRTEAFF.

CDR3 bases: TGTGCCAGCAGCCCCAACGCGGCATCCTACAATGAGCAGTTCTTC. Translating it yields CASSPNAASYNEQFF. The chain is built from TRBV5-6 and TRBJ2-1, with D unresolved. V was trimmed by 4 bases and J by 1 base, leaving 12 bases between them. The CDR3 is 15 amino acids. In germline, CDR1 is SGHDT, CDR2 YYEEEE.

This chain links TRBV7-9 with TRBJ1-2, with TRBD1 matching over 12 bases. CDR3 length: 17 amino acids. Germline CDR1 and CDR2: SEHNR and FQNEAQ (reference sequence). J lost 1 base, V lost 5 bases, and 8 bases had no gene match. The CDR3 DNA is TGTGCCAGCAGCCCCGAGGGACAGGGGGCCCGTAACTATGGCTACACCTTC. This gives the protein CASSPEGQGARNYGYTF.

This sequence joins TRBV13 and TRBJ2-3; TRBD2 matches at 7 bases. The CDR3 sequence is 15 residues long. Looked up from germline, CDR1 is PRHDT and CDR2 is FYEKMQ (reference sequence). J was trimmed by 4 bases and V by 4 bases; bases with no gene match: 8. CDR3 sequence (DNA): TGTGCCAGCAGCTCCTCCGGACTAGAATCAGATACGCAGTATTTT. Translating it yields CASSSSGLESDTQYF.

The chain couples TRBV10-3 to TRBJ2-1; 9 nucleotides agree with TRBD2. The V gene's germline CDR1 is ENHRY and CDR2 SYGVKD. This CDR3 spans 15 amino acids. Trimming at V came to 6 bases and at J to 5 bases, leaving 8 bases not matched to a gene. Here the CDR3 reads CAISRGLAGDNEQFF. CDR3 nucleotides: TGTGCCATCAGCCGGGGACTAGCTGGGGACAATGAGCAGTTCTTC.

The chain couples TRBV4-1 to TRBJ2-7; TRBD2 matches 7 bases. The V and J ends lost 1 base and 5 bases, in that order; junction bases with no gene match: 5. The CDR3 runs 14 residues. Germline assignment: CDR1 MGHRA and CDR2 YSYEKL. The CDR3: CASSQAGGSHEQYF. As DNA, the CDR3 is TGCGCCAGCAGCCAAGCGGGGGGTAGCCACGAGCAGTACTTC.

This chain joins TRBV2 and TRBJ2-1; 12 bases match TRBD2. CDR3 length equals 14 residues. Germline V gene sequence: CDR1 SNHLY, CDR2 FYNNEI. The J segment lost 1 base and the V segment lost 8 bases, leaving 0 bases of the junction unmatched. CDR3 sequence: CASGLAGSYNEQFF. The CDR3 coding sequence is TGTGCCAGCGGACTAGCGGGGTCCTACAATGAGCAGTTCTTC.

The chain couples TRBV6-5 to TRBJ1-1, with 9 bases fitting TRBD1. The CDR3 runs to 12 residues. CDR1 is MNHEY, CDR2 SVGAGI, per germline. V shed 4 bases, J shed 9 bases, and the junction held 3 bases outside the gene matches. The CDR3 loop reads CASSWDREKAFF. The CDR3 DNA sequence: TGTGCCAGCAGTTGGGACAGGGAGAAAGCTTTCTTT.